Given below is one TCR beta chain in context. The data belong to a study of molecular identifiers for immune sequencing clone quantification. With listed TCR primers and previously described methods, bulk TCR libraries were prepared. Using its own MiXCR run on the PCR reads, TCRdb lists one record per CDR3 protein. Of approximately 550,000 distinct CDR3 sequences listed, around 21% are singletons. With 4 bases removed from V and 0 bases from J, the gap between germline ends came to 10 bases. Looked up from germline, CDR1 is SEHNR and CDR2 is FQNEAQ (reference sequence). CDR3 size: 16 residues. Naive CD8 sequencing libraries were generated from 20,000 to 1,000,000 sorted cells, with 10%, 30% or 50% RNA as input.

V usage is TRBV7-9 and J usage is TRBJ2-6; a weak D match, TRBD2 (5 bases). The material sequenced was naive CD8+ T cells from blood, with Jurkat cell RNA spiked in. As for subset: FACS-sorted CD8+CD4-CCR7+CD45RA+ naive T cells. The sequence derives from a human donor in good health. Some libraries in this study had Jurkat cell RNA spiked in. The CDR3: CASSSSIVSGANVLTF. For the CDR3, the DNA is TGTGCCAGCAGCTCTAGCATCGTCTCTGGGGCCAACGTCCTGACTTTC.